The 15 T cell receptor beta chains below come from one sample, sequenced in a study of cytomegalovirus exposure and HLA in healthy donors (dated by TCRdb to about 2017). Library generation was performed with the immunoSEQ multiplex PCR assay. A mixture of 60 forward primers for TCR Vbeta segments and 13 reverse primers for TCR Jbeta segments was used in the multiplex PCR. TCRdb holds this immuneACCESS table with in-frame rearrangements only. Some clones are missing; in checked studies, unresolved V genes explain under half, and the rest has no known cause. The data table for this sample lists tens of thousands of clones. In total, the top ten clones hold approximately 1.1% of the sample. The sample consisted of PBMCs. Receptors originate from a woman younger than 45 in good health and CMV-seronegative.

Concerning this clone: One end of the junction is discordant with germline, which a read error may explain. This chain connects TRBV5-1 to TRBJ2-7, with 10 bases matching TRBD2. Germline V CDR1 and CDR2: SGHRS, YFSETQ. This CDR3 comprises 15 residues. CDR3 in amino acids: CASSLGLAGSYEQSF. CDR3 DNA sequence: TGCGCCAGCAGCTTGGGACTAGCGGGTTCCTACGAGCAGTCCTTC.

V and J are TRBV30 and TRBJ1-2; D unclear. Germline CDR1 is GTSNPN and CDR2 is SVGIG (reference sequence). V was trimmed by 8 bases and J by 8 bases, leaving 15 bases between them. The CDR3 length is 11 residues. DNA for the CDR3: TGTGCCCTGGAGTTGGCTGGGGGCTACACCTTC. Encoded protein: CALELAGGYTF.

This CDR3 is CASSEYGQASYNEQFF. As DNA, the CDR3 is TGTGCCAGCAGTGAGTACGGACAGGCTAGTTACAATGAGCAGTTCTTC. This chain connects TRBV6-1 to TRBJ2-1; 7 bases map to TRBD1. The ends lost 3 bases at V and 4 bases at J; junction bases unmatched: 9. CDR3 length: 16 residues. In germline, CDR1 is MNHNS, CDR2 SASEGT.

On this clone: A junction end diverges from the germline sequence, so it may reflect a read error. The rearrangement links TRBV29-1 to TRBJ2-7, with D possibly matching TRBD1 (6 bases). The CDR3 runs to 14 residues. Per germline, CDR1 SQVTM and CDR2 ANQGSEA. For the CDR3, the DNA is TGCAGCGTTGTAGAACAGGGCTTCGCCTATGAGCAGTACTTC. As protein: CSVVEQGFAYEQYF.

The chain employs TRBV15 and TRBJ1-1, with D perhaps TRBD1 (6 bases). Germline assignment: CDR1 LNHNV and CDR2 YYDKDF (reference sequence). The CDR3 loop spans 16 amino acids. With 0 bases removed from V and 7 bases from J, the gap between germline ends came to 18 bases. The CDR3 region is CATSRERGASANEAFF. The DNA for the CDR3 is TGTGCCACCAGCAGAGAACGGGGGGCTTCAGCTAATGAAGCTTTCTTT.

The chain combines TRBV25-1 with TRBJ2-5; perhaps TRBD1 as D (6 bases). Germline V gene data show CDR1 as MGHDK and CDR2 as SYGVNS. The V and J ends lost 2 bases and 4 bases respectively, with 11 bases between them. The CDR3 covers 14 residues. The CDR3 DNA reads TGTGCCAGCAGTGAACTACAGGGTGGAGAGACCCAGTACTTC. Encoded protein: CASSELQGGETQYF.

The chain recombines TRBV4-1 with TRBJ2-7; the D gene is possibly TRBD2 (6 bases). Trimming shortened V by 4 bases and J by 6 bases, and 13 bases separated the two germline ends. The CDR3 loop spans 13 amino acids. The V gene's germline CDR1 is MGHRA and CDR2 YSYEKL. CDR3 in amino acids: CASSPVEGFEQYF. CDR3 DNA: TGCGCCAGCAGCCCAGTGGAGGGGTTCGAGCAGTACTTC.

This rearrangement joins TRBV6-1 to TRBJ2-1, with TRBD2 matching over 9 bases. The CDR3 runs to 15 residues. Germline CDR1 and CDR2: MNHNS and SASEGT. The ends lost 5 bases at V and 3 bases at J; junction bases unmatched: 5. CDR3 protein: CASSLTSGSYNEQFF. The CDR3, as DNA: TGTGCCAGCAGTCTGACTAGCGGCAGCTACAATGAGCAGTTCTTC.

The chain combines TRBV30 with TRBJ2-3; D gene ambiguous. CDR1 and CDR2 (germline): GTSNPN, SVGIG (reference sequence). The CDR3 has 15 residues. V lost 1 base and J lost 1, with 12 bases in between. CDR3 region: CAWSAQLGGTDTQYF. The DNA of the CDR3 is TGTGCCTGGAGTGCTCAACTTGGAGGCACAGATACGCAGTATTTT.

The chain joins TRBV27 to TRBJ1-1; 9 nucleotides match TRBD1. Losses at the gene ends were 4 bases for V and 7 bases for J; bases not matched to a gene: 7. This CDR3 contains 14 residues. CDR1 is MNHEY, CDR2 SMNVEV, per germline (reference sequence). The CDR3 loop reads CASSSGQGPFEAFF. In DNA form, the CDR3 reads TGTGCCAGCAGTTCTGGACAGGGGCCCTTTGAAGCTTTCTTT.

As for this clone: Compared with germline, one end of the junction differs, possibly owing to a read error. The genes are TRBV30 and TRBJ1-3, with D possibly being TRBD1 (6 bases). The V gene's germline CDR1 is GTSNPN and CDR2 SVGIG (reference sequence). There are 16 residues in the CDR3. The CDR3 protein is CAWSVFTGPSGNNIYF. DNA of the CDR3: TGTGCCTGGAGTGTGTTTACAGGGCCTTCTGGAAACAACATATATTTT.

This chain joins TRBV19 and TRBJ2-1; 8 nucleotides match TRBD2. The CDR3 covers 14 residues. Germline V gene data show CDR1 as LNHDA and CDR2 as SQIVND (reference sequence). The J segment lost 7 bases and the V segment lost 4 bases, leaving 6 bases of the junction unmatched. For the CDR3, the DNA is TGTGCCAGTAGTAGCTACGGGGGGGCGAATGAGCAGTTCTTC. Its translation is CASSSYGGANEQFF.

The rearrangement links TRBV30 to TRBJ2-7, with a weak D call TRBD1 (5 bases). V was pared by 4 bases and J by 2 bases, with 9 bases between. Germline V gene data show CDR1 as GTSNPN and CDR2 as SVGIG (reference sequence). The CDR3 consists of 12 residues. The CDR3 DNA sequence: TGTGCCTGGAACCAGGGCCCCTACGAGCAGTACTTC. It yields the protein CAWNQGPYEQYF. Based on the CDR3 plus reference TRBV30 and TRBJ2-7, the full variable domain is SQTIHQWPATLVQPVGSPLSLECTVEGTSNPNLYWYRQAAGRGLQLLFYSVGIGQISSEVPQNLSASRPQDRQFILSSKKLLLSDSGFYLCAWNQGPYEQYFGPGTRLTVT.

J is TRBJ2-2 and V is TRBV5-1, with D tentatively TRBD1 (6 bases). CDR1 and CDR2 (germline): SGHRS, YFSETQ. Trimming left V 0 bases short and J 4 bases short, with 10 bases between. This CDR3 is 15 amino acids long. CDR3 protein: CASSLEQGVTGELFF. The CDR3 coding sequence is TGCGCCAGCAGCTTGGAACAGGGAGTCACCGGGGAGCTGTTTTTT.

The J gene is TRBJ2-2, the V gene TRBV9; possibly TRBD1 for D (6 bases). The V end was cut by 0 bases, the J end by 3 bases, with 12 bases between. The germline gives CDR1 SGDLS, CDR2 YYNGEE. CDR3 size: 16 residues. CDR3 region: CASSVERTEHTGELFF. The DNA of the CDR3 is TGTGCCAGCAGCGTAGAAAGGACAGAACACACCGGGGAGCTGTTTTTT.